This T cell receptor beta chain was found in a study of quantifying T cell responses using KT2 cells. Study overall: RNA was reverse transcribed with TCR alpha and beta constant-region primers. General study results and limits: Counts of KT2 alpha and beta sequences rose linearly with the number of KT2 cells added.

A range of KT2-to-PBMC ratios was made using fixed PBMC numbers. In this sample, this clonotype turned up a few times. Antigen specificity is unknown. An oligo carrying a UMI was ligated to the cDNA 3' end. An equimolar mix of RC1.1 and RC1.2 primed the beta chain across TRBC1 and TRBC2. TCRdb redid the calling of the UMI-ligation and nested PCR reads with MiXCR, one entry per CDR3 protein. The sample lists tens of thousands of distinct CDR3 sequences; approximately 6.8% were seen once. The germline V and J ends were trimmed by 8 bases and 10 bases, with 12 bases remaining between them. The CDR3 sequence is 11 residues long.

Sample: PBMCs spiked with cells of the T cell clone KT2. This rearrangement joins TRBV12-3 or TRBV12-4 to TRBJ2-1; D not certain. The receptor's source is a human donor. The CDR3 here is CASLSSKEQFF. The CDR3 DNA reads as TGTGCCAGCTTGAGTAGTAAAGAGCAGTTCTTC.